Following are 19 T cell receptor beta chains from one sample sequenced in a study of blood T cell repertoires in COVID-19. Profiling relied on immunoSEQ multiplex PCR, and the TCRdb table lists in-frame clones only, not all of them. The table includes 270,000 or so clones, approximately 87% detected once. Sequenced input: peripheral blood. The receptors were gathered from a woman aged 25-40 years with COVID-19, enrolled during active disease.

CDR3 sequence: CASSLDPTGELFF. The CDR3 DNA reads TGTGCCAGCAGCCTAGACCCTACCGGGGAGCTGTTTTTT. The rearrangement joins TRBV6-5 to TRBJ2-2; D gene unclear. This CDR3 has 13 amino acids. CDR1 is MNHEY and CDR2 is SVGAGI in the germline V gene. V lost 6 bases and J lost 5, with 10 bases in between.

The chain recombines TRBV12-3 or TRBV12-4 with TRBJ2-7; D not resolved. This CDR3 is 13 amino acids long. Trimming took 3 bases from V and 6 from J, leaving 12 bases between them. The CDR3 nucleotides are TGTGCCAGCAGTTTTGGTCGAGGAGCCGAGCAGTACTTC. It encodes CASSFGRGAEQYF.

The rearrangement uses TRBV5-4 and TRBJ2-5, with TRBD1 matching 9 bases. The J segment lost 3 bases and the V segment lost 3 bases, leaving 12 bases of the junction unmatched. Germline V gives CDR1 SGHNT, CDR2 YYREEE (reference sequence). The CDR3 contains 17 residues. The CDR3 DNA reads TGTGCCAGCAGCTGGGGACTCGGGACAGGGCTAAAAGAGACCCAGTACTTC. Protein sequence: CASSWGLGTGLKETQYF.

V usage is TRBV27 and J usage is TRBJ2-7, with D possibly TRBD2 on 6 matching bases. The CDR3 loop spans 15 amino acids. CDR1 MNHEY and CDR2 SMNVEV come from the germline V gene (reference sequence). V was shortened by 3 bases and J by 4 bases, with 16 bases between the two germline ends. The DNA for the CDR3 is TGTGCCAGCAGTTTTTCGTCGGGAGCAGGGTACGAGCAGTACTTC. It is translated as CASSFSSGAGYEQYF.

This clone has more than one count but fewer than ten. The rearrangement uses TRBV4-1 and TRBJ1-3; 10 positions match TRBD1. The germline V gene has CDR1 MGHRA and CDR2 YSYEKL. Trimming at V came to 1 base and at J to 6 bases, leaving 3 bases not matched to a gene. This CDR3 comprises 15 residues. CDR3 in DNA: TGCGCCAGCAGCCAAGTTGGGACAGGGGTAAACACCATATATTTT. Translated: CASSQVGTGVNTIYF.

The CDR3 sequence is CASSDRVGYTF. DNA for the CDR3: TGTGCCAGCAGTGACAGGGTTGGCTACACCTTC. The chain uses TRBV6-1 and TRBJ1-2, with a possible D match to TRBD1 (5 bases). CDR1 is MNHNS and CDR2 is SASEGT in the germline V gene. CDR3 length: 11 residues. V lost 3 bases to trimming and J lost 7 bases, with 6 bases between them.

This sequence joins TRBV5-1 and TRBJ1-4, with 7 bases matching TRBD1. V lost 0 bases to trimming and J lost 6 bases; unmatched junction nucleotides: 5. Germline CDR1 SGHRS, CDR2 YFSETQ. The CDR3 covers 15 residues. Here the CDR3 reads CASSLVGGGDEKLFF. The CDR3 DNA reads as TGCGCCAGCAGCTTGGTAGGGGGCGGAGATGAAAAACTGTTTTTT.

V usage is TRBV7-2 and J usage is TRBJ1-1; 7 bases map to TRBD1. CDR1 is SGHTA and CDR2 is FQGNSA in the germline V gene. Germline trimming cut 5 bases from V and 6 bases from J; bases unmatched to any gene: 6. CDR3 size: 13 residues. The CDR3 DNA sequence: TGTGCCAGCAGCAAGACAGGGTACGCTGAAGCTTTCTTT. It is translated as CASSKTGYAEAFF.

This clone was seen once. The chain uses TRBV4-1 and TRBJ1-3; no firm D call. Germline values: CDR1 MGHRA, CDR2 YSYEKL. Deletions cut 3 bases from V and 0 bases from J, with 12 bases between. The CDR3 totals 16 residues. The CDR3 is CASSHPPSGSGNTIYF. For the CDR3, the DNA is TGCGCCAGCAGCCACCCCCCGTCGGGCTCTGGAAACACCATATATTTT.

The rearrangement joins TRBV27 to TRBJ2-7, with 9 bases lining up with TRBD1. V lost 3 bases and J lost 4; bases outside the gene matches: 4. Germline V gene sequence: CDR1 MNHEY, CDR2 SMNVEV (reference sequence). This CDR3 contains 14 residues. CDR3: CASSFAGTGYEQYF. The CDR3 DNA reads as TGTGCCAGCAGTTTCGCCGGGACAGGGTACGAGCAGTACTTC.

CDR3 nucleotide sequence: TGTGCCAGCTCACCACTAGGGGAGGGCTCCTATAATTCACCCCTCCACTTT. The encoded protein is CASSPLGEGSYNSPLHF. V is TRBV18 and J is TRBJ1-6; the D gene is possibly TRBD1 (5 bases). This CDR3 comprises 17 residues. The germline V and J ends were trimmed by 1 base and 0 bases, with 10 bases remaining between them. CDR1 is KGHSH and CDR2 is LQKENI in the germline V gene.

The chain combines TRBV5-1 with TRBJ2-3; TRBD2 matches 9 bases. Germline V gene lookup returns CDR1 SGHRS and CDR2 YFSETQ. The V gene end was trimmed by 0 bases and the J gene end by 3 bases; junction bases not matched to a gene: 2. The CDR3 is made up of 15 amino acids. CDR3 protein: CASSLGAGGTDTQYF. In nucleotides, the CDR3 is TGCGCCAGCAGCTTGGGAGCGGGGGGAACAGATACGCAGTATTTT. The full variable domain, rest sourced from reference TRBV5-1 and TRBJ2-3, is KAGVTQTPRYLIKTRGQQVTLSCSPISGHRSVSWYQQTPGQGLQFLFEYFSETQRNKGNFPGRFSGRQFSNSRSEMNVSTLELGDSALYLCASSLGAGGTDTQYFGPGTRLTVL.

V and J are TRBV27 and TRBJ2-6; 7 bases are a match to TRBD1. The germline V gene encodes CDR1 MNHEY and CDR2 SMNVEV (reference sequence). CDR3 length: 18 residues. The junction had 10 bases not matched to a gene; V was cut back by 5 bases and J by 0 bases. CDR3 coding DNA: TGTGCCAGCAGTCTCCGGGACAGTCGTTACTCTGGGGCCAACGTCCTGACTTTC. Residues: CASSLRDSRYSGANVLTF.

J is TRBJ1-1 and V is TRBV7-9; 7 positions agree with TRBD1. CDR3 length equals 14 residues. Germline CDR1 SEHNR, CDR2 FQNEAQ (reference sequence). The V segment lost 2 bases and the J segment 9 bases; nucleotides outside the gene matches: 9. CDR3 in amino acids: CASSLTRDSGKAFF. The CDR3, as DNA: TGTGCCAGCAGCTTAACCCGGGACAGCGGTAAAGCTTTCTTT.

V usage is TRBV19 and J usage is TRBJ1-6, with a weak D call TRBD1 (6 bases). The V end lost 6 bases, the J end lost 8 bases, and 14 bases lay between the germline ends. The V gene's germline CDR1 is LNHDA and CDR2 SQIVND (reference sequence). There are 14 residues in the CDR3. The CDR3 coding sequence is TGTGCCAGTAGCCCGGGGGGCGCCGATTCACCCCTCCACTTT. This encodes CASSPGGADSPLHF.

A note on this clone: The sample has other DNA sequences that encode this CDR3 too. The CDR3 is CASSIGAATNEKLFF. CDR3 coding DNA: TGTGCCAGTAGTATAGGGGCCGCAACTAATGAAAAACTGTTTTTT. The chain carries TRBV19 and TRBJ1-4; no definite D call. This CDR3 has 15 amino acids. Trimming took off 1 base at V and 0 bases at J, with 6 bases between the two ends. In germline, CDR1 is LNHDA, CDR2 SQIVND (reference sequence).

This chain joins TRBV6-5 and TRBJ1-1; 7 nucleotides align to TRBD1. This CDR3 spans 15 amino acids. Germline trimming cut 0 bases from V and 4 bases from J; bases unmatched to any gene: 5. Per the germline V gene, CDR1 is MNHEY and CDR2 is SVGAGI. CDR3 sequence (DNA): TGTGCCAGCAGTTACTCCACGAGGGGGCCCACTGAAGCTTTCTTT. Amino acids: CASSYSTRGPTEAFF.

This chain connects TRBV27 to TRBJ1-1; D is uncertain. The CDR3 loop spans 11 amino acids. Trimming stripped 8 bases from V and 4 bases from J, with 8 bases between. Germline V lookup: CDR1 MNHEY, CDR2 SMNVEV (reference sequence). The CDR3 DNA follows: TGTGCCAGCGTAACTTTCACTGAAGCTTTCTTT. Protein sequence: CASVTFTEAFF.

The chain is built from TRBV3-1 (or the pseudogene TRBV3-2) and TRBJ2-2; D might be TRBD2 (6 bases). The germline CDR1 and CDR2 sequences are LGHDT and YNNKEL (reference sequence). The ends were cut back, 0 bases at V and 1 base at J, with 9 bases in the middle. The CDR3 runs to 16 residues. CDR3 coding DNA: TGTGCCAGCAGCCAAGAGGGCGGGGTGAACACCGGGGAGCTGTTTTTT. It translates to CASSQEGGVNTGELFF.